This is a list of T cell receptor beta chains from one sample in a study of blood T cell repertoires in COVID-19. Clones were sequenced by immunoSEQ multiplex PCR, and TCRdb holds only the in-frame ones, with some missing. The sample includes about 74,000 clones, 87% seen only once; the top ten take 25% to 30%. Sequencing used peripheral blood. These receptors came from an elderly woman with active or convalescent COVID-19. Each CDR3 is given with its conserved first and last residue. The D gene is left open where the match is weak. The size field is filled for only some rows; it gives once, few, many or a size class.

clone_size	j_call	v_call	d_call	cdr3_aa	cdr3_nt
medium-sized	TRBJ1-1	TRBV29-1	NA	CSPWAITEAFF	TGCAGCCCCTGGGCTATCACTGAAGCTTTCTTT
few	TRBJ2-3	TRBV7-3	TRBD1	CASSLDRGLTDTQYF	TGTGCCAGCAGCCTGGACAGGGGGCTCACAGATACGCAGTATTTT
NA	TRBJ1-6	TRBV11-2	TRBD1	CASSFGQGLYNSPLHF	TGTGCCAGCAGCTTCGGACAGGGTCTCTATAATTCACCCCTCCACTTT
NA	TRBJ2-3	TRBV10-3	TRBD2	CAISGSSGGRTDTQYF	TGTGCCATCAGTGGTTCTAGCGGGGGGCGCACAGATACGCAGTATTTT
NA	TRBJ1-4	TRBV5-1	TRBD1	CASKPGQGVRNEKLFF	TGCGCCAGCAAACCGGGACAGGGGGTTAGGAATGAAAAACTGTTTTTT
NA	TRBJ2-1	TRBV7-2	NA	CASSLIPSSGYNEQFF	TGTGCCAGCAGCTTAATTCCTAGCTCGGGCTACAATGAGCAGTTCTTC
NA	TRBJ2-3	TRBV9	TRBD2	CASSVSQAGSTDTQYF	TGTGCCAGCAGCGTAAGTCAAGCGGGGAGCACAGATACGCAGTATTTT
NA	TRBJ1-4	TRBV5-1	NA	CASSLASGVRANEKLFF	TGCGCCAGCAGCTTGGCCTCGGGGGTAAGGGCAAATGAAAAACTGTTTTTT
NA	TRBJ1-4	TRBV18	TRBD1	CASSPLQGNEKLFF	TGTGCCAGCTCACCATTACAGGGGAATGAAAAACTGTTTTTT
NA	TRBJ1-4	TRBV12-3/TRBV12-4	TRBD1	CASKKTGKLFF	TGTGCCAGCAAAAAGACAGGGAAACTGTTTTTT
NA	TRBJ1-4	TRBV5-1	NA	CASSALTGSEKLFF	TGCGCCAGCAGCGCATTAACAGGGAGCGAAAAACTGTTTTTT
NA	TRBJ1-5	TRBV15	NA	CATSRDLSGGQPQHF	TGTGCCACCAGCAGAGATCTATCGGGAGGACAGCCCCAGCATTTT
NA	TRBJ1-5	TRBV2	TRBD1	CASSPAGQGGQPQHF	TGTGCCAGCAGCCCAGCTGGACAGGGTGGTCAGCCCCAGCATTTT
NA	TRBJ1-4	TRBV4-1	NA	CASSQDGGNNEKLFF	TGCGCCAGCAGCCAAGATGGAGGTAATAATGAAAAACTGTTTTTT
NA	TRBJ1-5	TRBV19	NA	CASRQVREDQPQHF	TGTGCCAGTAGACAAGTGAGGGAGGATCAGCCCCAGCATTTT
few	TRBJ2-5	TRBV7-2	TRBD2	CASSLGGGRKETQYF	TGTGCCAGCAGCTTAGGCGGGGGGCGTAAGGAGACCCAGTACTTC
NA	TRBJ2-2	TRBV6-5	TRBD1	CASIGTGRTGELFF	TGTGCCAGCATTGGGACAGGGCGAACCGGGGAGCTGTTTTTT
once	TRBJ1-6	TRBV7-6	NA	CASSLHSASPLHF	TGTGCCAGCAGCTTACACAGTGCTTCACCCCTCCACTTT
NA	TRBJ1-1	TRBV5-6	NA	CASSSGTQRRSEAFF	TGTGCCAGCAGCAGCGGGACCCAAAGGAGAAGTGAAGCTTTCTTT
NA	TRBJ1-6	TRBV3-1/TRBV3-2	TRBD1	CASAGTANSPLHF	TGTGCCAGCGCCGGGACAGCAAATTCACCCCTCCACTTT
NA	TRBJ1-5	TRBV19	NA	CASSEQIISNQPQHF	TGTGCCAGTAGTGAACAGATTATTAGCAATCAGCCCCAGCATTTT
NA	TRBJ2-1	TRBV28	TRBD2	CASSPPTPSGDNEQFF	TGTGCCAGCAGTCCCCCAACCCCCAGCGGGGACAATGAGCAGTTCTTC
NA	TRBJ2-3	TRBV7-2	TRBD1	CASSLVQGFTDTQYF	TGTGCCAGCAGCTTAGTACAGGGGTTCACAGATACGCAGTATTTT
once	TRBJ1-1	TRBV5-1	TRBD1	CASSLSRGRRWNTEAFF	TGCGCCAGCAGCTTGAGCAGGGGGCGCCGATGGAACACTGAAGCTTTCTTT
NA	TRBJ1-5	TRBV4-1	NA	CASSQDGQDWQPQHF	TGCGCCAGCAGCCAAGACGGGCAGGACTGGCAGCCCCAGCATTTT